The 3 T cell receptor beta chains listed next were all sequenced from one sample in a study of beta chain features in type 1 diabetes. Broader study findings: Type 1 diabetes patients had moderately but significantly shorter TCRB CDR3s in all four CD4+ subsets.

Their antigens remain unidentified. Expressed TCRB transcripts were sequenced because the entire RNA isolate underwent reverse transcription. Assay: immunoSEQ multiplex PCR; the TCRdb copy retains only in-frame clones and omits some. The profile shows roughly 280,000 clones, around 22% of them singletons. The source material was naive CD4+ T cells from blood. These receptors were collected from a woman aged 30 to 39 with type 1 diabetes.

The chain combines TRBV28 with TRBJ2-5; maybe TRBD2 (6 bases). There are 13 residues in the CDR3. CDR1 and CDR2 from the germline V gene are MDHEN and SYDVKM. V was trimmed by 5 bases and J by 5 bases, leaving 12 bases between them. CDR3 coding DNA: TGTGCCAGCAGTGGGGGACTTAGGGAGACCCAGTACTTC. It is translated as CASSGGLRETQYF.

This clone was observed a few times. Other DNA sequences in this specimen translate into the identical CDR3. The gene calls are TRBV28 and TRBJ2-7, with a weak D call TRBD2 (5 bases). CDR3 length: 14 residues. V was clipped by 3 bases and J by 1 base, with 10 bases between them. CDR1 and CDR2 (germline): MDHEN, SYDVKM. The CDR3 nucleotides are TGTGCCAGCAGTTTGGGCGGAGGTTCCTACGAGCAGTACTTC. The encoded protein is CASSLGGGSYEQYF.

Of note for this clone: This CDR3 is also generated by other DNA sequences in the sample. The V call is TRBV5-1, the J call TRBJ2-6, with D perhaps TRBD2 (5 bases). V was cut by 0 bases and J by 4 bases, with 8 bases left in between. The CDR3 is made up of 15 amino acids. In germline, CDR1 is SGHRS, CDR2 YFSETQ. The CDR3 bases are TGCGCCAGCAGCTTGGCCCCGGGGGGGGCCAACGTCCTGACTTTC. Translated: CASSLAPGGANVLTF.